Listed here are 31 T cell receptor beta chains from one sample, sequenced in a study of beta chain features in type 1 diabetes. Expressed TCRB transcripts were sequenced after all isolated RNA was converted to cDNA. Here immunoSEQ multiplex PCR was the method, and the copy in TCRdb shows in-frame clones only, minus some. This sample yields around 240,000 clones, of which 68% are seen a single time; 0.053% belongs to the top ten. The sample consisted of naive CD4+ T cells from blood. These receptors were obtained from a man in his thirties or forties in good health.

The chain couples TRBV10-3 to TRBJ2-5; TRBD1 is a possible D gene (9 bases). Trimming took 2 bases from V and 4 from J, leaving 20 bases between them. Germline lookup yields CDR1 ENHRY and CDR2 SYGVKD. This CDR3 is built from 17 residues. CDR3 amino acids: CAISEAPGQGLGETQYF. For the CDR3, the DNA is TGTGCCATCAGTGAGGCCCCGGGACAGGGACTAGGAGAGACCCAGTACTTC.

This chain connects TRBV29-1 to TRBJ2-5, with D tentatively TRBD1 or TRBD2 (6 bases each). The CDR3 sequence is 19 residues long. With 3 bases removed from V and 1 base from J, the gap between germline ends came to 27 bases. Germline assignment: CDR1 SQVTM and CDR2 ANQGSEA. The CDR3 region has the DNA TGCAGCGTTGACTACCCCCCCCGGGGCAGGGGAGGAGGCCAAGAGACCCAGTACTTC. Translated, it gives CSVDYPPRGRGGGQETQYF.

Comments on this clone: Additional DNA sequences in this sample encode the identical CDR3. The chain's CDR3 is CASSLRSGDEQFF. DNA of the CDR3: TGCGCCAGCAGCTTGCGGAGCGGGGATGAGCAGTTCTTC. The chain is built from TRBV5-1 and TRBJ2-1; 7 positions match TRBD2. The V segment lost 1 base and the J segment 8 bases; nucleotides outside the gene matches: 3. The germline V gene has CDR1 SGHRS and CDR2 YFSETQ. This CDR3 has 13 amino acids.

V gene TRBV20-1 combines with J gene TRBJ1-1; no firm D call. Per germline, CDR1 DFQATT and CDR2 SNEGSKA (reference sequence). This CDR3 has 11 amino acids. V shed 6 bases and J shed 4 bases, with 9 bases lying between them. The chain's CDR3 is CSAPVITEAFF. In DNA, the CDR3 is TGCAGTGCCCCAGTGATCACTGAAGCTTTCTTT.

This rearrangement joins TRBV30 to TRBJ2-7; 9 nucleotides align to TRBD1. Germline loops: CDR1 GTSNPN, CDR2 SVGIG (reference sequence). J lost 2 bases, V lost 0 bases, and 2 bases had no gene match. This CDR3 contains 14 residues. The CDR3 DNA is TGTGCCTGGAGTGTTGACAGGGGGGCCTACGAGCAGTACTTC. Its protein product is CAWSVDRGAYEQYF.

The chain couples TRBV9 to TRBJ1-5, with D hard to call. The CDR3 is 13 residues long. CDR1 SGDLS and CDR2 YYNGEE come from the germline V gene. Trimming removed 0 bases from V and 4 bases from J, with 5 bases in between. CDR3 loop: CASSVGENQPQHF. CDR3 in DNA: TGTGCCAGCAGCGTAGGAGAGAATCAGCCCCAGCATTTT.

This clone turned up a few times. The V call is TRBV7-9, the J call TRBJ2-7; maybe TRBD2 (5 bases). CDR1 SEHNR and CDR2 FQNEAQ come from the germline V gene (reference sequence). Trimming left V 2 bases short and J 2 bases short, with 10 bases between. The CDR3 consists of 14 residues. The CDR3 protein is CASSLKSEAYEQYF. DNA of the CDR3: TGTGCCAGCAGCTTAAAGTCGGAGGCCTACGAGCAGTACTTC.

The chain employs TRBV5-6 and TRBJ1-6; no firm D call. From germline, CDR1 is SGHDT and CDR2 YYEEEE. The V end lost 0 bases, the J end lost 3 bases, and 4 bases lay between the germline ends. The CDR3 runs 14 residues. This CDR3 reads CASSLEGYNSPLHF. Here the CDR3 DNA reads TGTGCCAGCAGCTTGGAGGGCTATAATTCACCCCTCCACTTT.

The chain employs TRBV30 and TRBJ2-2; D is perhaps TRBD2 (5 bases). Germline CDR1 GTSNPN, CDR2 SVGIG (reference sequence). V gave up 2 bases and J gave up 4 bases, with 14 bases separating them. CDR3 size: 15 residues. CDR3 bases: TGTGCCTGGAGTTTGGTCTCTCGGGGCACCGGGGAGCTGTTTTTT. Translation gives CAWSLVSRGTGELFF.

The gene calls are TRBV5-1 and TRBJ2-1; D remains unclear. Between the trimmed V and J ends, which lost 0 bases and 6 bases, there was a span of 7 bases. CDR1 and CDR2 (germline): SGHRS, YFSETQ. CDR3 length equals 13 residues. The CDR3 DNA is TGCGCCAGCAGCTTGGACAGTGGCAATGAGCAGTTCTTC. Translation gives CASSLDSGNEQFF. Full variable domain (missing parts from reference TRBV5-1 and TRBJ2-1): KAGVTQTPRYLIKTRGQQVTLSCSPISGHRSVSWYQQTPGQGLQFLFEYFSETQRNKGNFPGRFSGRQFSNSRSEMNVSTLELGDSALYLCASSLDSGNEQFFGPGTRLTVL.

The chain links TRBV5-6 to TRBJ2-7; a possible D gene is TRBD1 (5 bases). CDR1 and CDR2 from the germline V gene are SGHDT and YYEEEE. The CDR3 totals 15 residues. Deletions cut 2 bases from V and 5 bases from J, with 17 bases between. The CDR3 sequence is CASSFRSLEGDEQYF. In DNA, the CDR3 is TGTGCCAGCAGCTTTAGGAGTCTAGAAGGGGACGAGCAGTACTTC.

A single count supports this clone. The chain uses TRBV30 and TRBJ1-2, with unresolved D. CDR3 length equals 14 residues. V lost 3 bases and J lost 6, with 17 bases in between. Germline V gene data show CDR1 as GTSNPN and CDR2 as SVGIG (reference sequence). CDR3 in amino acids: CAWRVAGTGNGYTF. CDR3 nucleotides: TGTGCCTGGAGGGTAGCAGGAACCGGGAATGGCTACACCTTC. Full variable domain (remainder filled in from reference TRBV30 and TRBJ1-2): SQTIHQWPATLVQPVGSPLSLECTVEGTSNPNLYWYRQAAGRGLQLLFYSVGIGQISSEVPQNLSASRPQDRQFILSSKKLLLSDSGFYLCAWRVAGTGNGYTFGSGTRLTVV.

V gene TRBV9 combines with J gene TRBJ2-3; unclear D gene. The CDR3 spans 14 residues. Germline CDR1 and CDR2: SGDLS and YYNGEE. Trimming pared 0 bases from V and 2 bases from J, leaving 7 bases between. CDR3 DNA: TGTGCCAGCAGCGTAGCTACCAACACAGATACGCAGTATTTT. Protein product: CASSVATNTDTQYF.

The chain combines TRBV9 with TRBJ2-5; D perhaps matches TRBD2 (6 bases). Trimming left V 0 bases short and J 5 bases short, with 14 bases between. The CDR3 length is 15 residues. Germline CDR1 is SGDLS and CDR2 is YYNGEE. DNA of the CDR3: TGTGCCAGCAGCGTAGGACCGGGGGACCGGGAGACCCAGTACTTC. This encodes CASSVGPGDRETQYF.

The chain employs TRBV27 and TRBJ2-2, with 8 positions matching TRBD1. The CDR3 length is 15 residues. CDR1 is MNHEY and CDR2 is SMNVEV in the germline V gene (reference sequence). Trimming removed 4 bases from V and 0 bases from J; junction bases left unmatched: 1. The CDR3 spells CASSWTGTNTGELFF. CDR3 nucleotide sequence: TGTGCCAGCAGTTGGACAGGGACGAACACCGGGGAGCTGTTTTTT.

The chain combines TRBV5-1 with TRBJ2-1; perhaps TRBD1 as D (5 bases). The V gene lost 0 bases and the J gene lost 12 bases, with 10 bases spanning the gap. The germline CDR1 and CDR2 sequences are SGHRS and YFSETQ. The CDR3 length is 12 residues. The chain's CDR3 is CASSLAQGRQFF. CDR3 coding DNA: TGCGCCAGCAGCTTGGCCCAGGGTCGGCAGTTCTTC.

The chain links TRBV10-3 to TRBJ2-7, with D possibly matching TRBD2 (6 bases). The CDR3 loop spans 13 amino acids. The germline gives CDR1 ENHRY, CDR2 SYGVKD. The V gene lost 10 bases and the J gene lost 0 bases, with 13 bases spanning the gap. The CDR3 DNA sequence: TGTGCCAGCCGGGAGCCGAGCTCCTACGAGCAGTACTTC. Its translation: CASREPSSYEQYF.

The CDR3 DNA follows: TGTGCCTGGAGTGTACGAGGTGGGGGTTACGAGCAGTACTTC. Protein sequence: CAWSVRGGGYEQYF. The V gene is TRBV30, the J gene TRBJ2-7; D could derive from TRBD1 or TRBD2 (5 bases each). The germline CDR1 and CDR2 sequences are GTSNPN and SVGIG (reference sequence). CDR3 length equals 14 residues. Trimming cost V 0 bases and J 4 bases, with 13 bases left between them.

As DNA, the CDR3 is TGTGCCAGCAGCGTCCGGGGGACCTACGAGCAGTACTTC. Translation gives CASSVRGTYEQYF. The rearrangement links TRBV7-9 to TRBJ2-7; D perhaps matches TRBD2 (6 bases). The CDR3 is made up of 13 amino acids. Germline assignment: CDR1 SEHNR and CDR2 FQNEAQ (reference sequence). V was clipped by 5 bases and J by 2 bases, with 10 bases between them.

The chain is built from TRBV28 and TRBJ2-5; a weak D match, TRBD2 (5 bases). The CDR3 is 11 residues long. Germline CDR1 reads MDHEN; CDR2 reads SYDVKM. V lost 5 bases to trimming and J lost 5 bases, with 6 bases between them. CDR3 sequence: CASSRRETQYF. The CDR3 DNA reads as TGTGCCAGCAGTCGGAGGGAGACCCAGTACTTC.

This clone was picked up a small number of times. The J gene is TRBJ2-7, the V gene TRBV27; possible D gene TRBD1, 6 bases. The V gene's germline CDR1 is MNHEY and CDR2 SMNVEV (reference sequence). The CDR3 runs to 15 residues. V was shortened by 1 base and J by 3 bases, with 13 bases between the two germline ends. Here the CDR3 DNA reads TGTGCCAGCAGTTTATACAGGGACCTTTTCTACGAGCAGTACTTC. Translated, it gives CASSLYRDLFYEQYF.

J is TRBJ1-1 and V is TRBV30, with D hard to call. CDR1 and CDR2 from the germline V gene are GTSNPN and SVGIG (reference sequence). The CDR3 loop spans 12 amino acids. CDR3 DNA sequence: TGTTCCGGGAAAAGACGGGAGACTGAAGCTTTCTTT. Its translation: CSGKRRETEAFF.

The J gene is TRBJ1-2, the V gene TRBV30, with D possibly being TRBD1 (6 bases). The V gene's germline CDR1 is GTSNPN and CDR2 SVGIG (reference sequence). V dropped 3 bases and J dropped 4 bases, with 12 bases sitting between them. The CDR3 covers 13 residues. The CDR3 nucleotides are TGTGCCTGGAGCGAGGACAGCCGCTATGGCTACACCTTC. This gives the protein CAWSEDSRYGYTF.

This clone was observed a handful of times. The chain couples TRBV19 to TRBJ2-5; 9 bases line up with TRBD1. The CDR3 is 14 residues long. Trimming removed 5 bases from V and 0 bases from J; junction bases left unmatched: 1. CDR1 LNHDA and CDR2 SQIVND come from the germline V gene (reference sequence). CDR3 protein: CASSGQGHQETQYF. In DNA, the CDR3 is TGTGCCAGTAGTGGACAGGGGCACCAAGAGACCCAGTACTTC.

The chain carries TRBV5-1 and TRBJ2-1, with no clear D. CDR3 length: 16 amino acids. V lost 0 bases to trimming and J lost 5 bases, with 15 bases between them. CDR1 is SGHRS and CDR2 is YFSETQ in the germline V gene. This chain's CDR3 is CASSLAGSEMHNEQFF. CDR3 in DNA: TGCGCCAGCAGCTTGGCTGGCAGCGAGATGCACAATGAGCAGTTCTTC.

The table lists this clone with a few counts. The J gene is TRBJ2-1, the V gene TRBV29-1; 12 bases are shared with TRBD2. CDR3 length: 15 amino acids. With 6 bases clipped from V and 4 bases from J, the junction kept 7 bases outside the gene matches. CDR1 and CDR2 (germline): SQVTM, ANQGSEA. The CDR3 spells CSVHQTSGSYNEQFF. The DNA for the CDR3 is TGCAGCGTACACCAGACTAGCGGGAGTTACAATGAGCAGTTCTTC.

The chain couples TRBV28 to TRBJ2-7, with D tentatively TRBD1 (6 bases). The CDR3 runs 14 residues. CDR1 and CDR2 (germline): MDHEN, SYDVKM. The V end lost 0 bases, the J end lost 0 bases, and 6 bases lay between the germline ends. The CDR3 is CASSLWDSSYEQYF. In DNA form, the CDR3 reads TGTGCCAGCAGTTTATGGGACAGCTCCTACGAGCAGTACTTC.

This clone was seen only once. The chain employs TRBV7-9 and TRBJ2-5; D is perhaps TRBD1 (5 bases). Germline CDR1 and CDR2: SEHNR and FQNEAQ (reference sequence). V was shortened by 4 bases and J by 4 bases, with 13 bases between the two germline ends. The CDR3 length is 14 residues. The CDR3 DNA reads as TGTGCCAGCAGCTCTCACAGGCCGCGAGAGACCCAGTACTTC. Translated: CASSSHRPRETQYF.

V gene TRBV5-1 combines with J gene TRBJ2-1; 8 bases map to TRBD1. CDR1 is SGHRS, CDR2 YFSETQ, per germline. J lost 4 bases, V lost 3 bases, and 6 bases had no gene match. CDR3 length equals 15 residues. The CDR3 DNA follows: TGCGCCAGCAGCTCCGCCGGGACAGGATACAATGAGCAGTTCTTC. Translating it yields CASSSAGTGYNEQFF.

V gene TRBV29-1 combines with J gene TRBJ2-3; the D gene is possibly TRBD2 (6 bases). Trimming removed 8 bases from V and 2 bases from J, with 17 bases in between. Germline CDR1 is SQVTM and CDR2 is ANQGSEA. The CDR3 consists of 14 residues. Here the CDR3 reads CSFSGTAYTDTQYF. CDR3 DNA: TGCAGCTTCTCCGGGACTGCCTACACAGATACGCAGTATTTT.

The chain recombines TRBV25-1 with TRBJ2-3, with 10 bases that match TRBD2. Germline CDR1 is MGHDK and CDR2 is SYGVNS. With 4 bases clipped from V and 2 bases from J, the junction kept 3 bases outside the gene matches. CDR3 length: 15 amino acids. CDR3 sequence reads: CASSGGLAYTDTQYF. The CDR3 coding sequence is TGTGCCAGCAGTGGGGGACTAGCGTACACAGATACGCAGTATTTT.